This T cell receptor beta chain derives from a study of tumor and adjacent non-tumor tissue in lung cancer (dated by TCRdb to between 2017 and 2018). Study-level background: By cancer type, the cohort comprised eleven to twelve adenocarcinoma patients, a couple of squamous cell carcinoma patients and 1 small cell lung cancer patient. TCRbeta CDR3 sequencing was performed on a few dozen paired specimens, with one tumor sample and one normal lung sample collected per patient. Ages among the roughly 15 patients ranged from roughly 31 to 85 years, there were some 10 men and 5 women, and disease was at TNM stage I to III. Bulk TCRbeta repertoires were compared between lung tumor tissue and matched distant non-tumor lung tissue obtained from fewer than 18 lung cancer patients. In total, sequencing yielded under 150 million productive TCRbeta reads, which works out to an average of roughly 4.2 million reads per sample.

What the study reported, not specific to this receptor: The sequencing platform is not named in the methods, and unique molecular identifiers are not mentioned. Because peripheral blood was not sequenced, blood TCRbeta repertoires in the lung cancer patients of the study were not examined. Only about 15 patients were included in the cohort, and the need for larger samples and more detailed clinical data was noted by the authors. Significantly higher TCR diversity (inverse Simpson) was observed in tumor tissue than in normal lung tissue (roughly 390 vs 170, P = 0.0075, Mann-Whitney U test). The top 100 clones accounted for a significantly larger cumulative portion of the repertoire in normal lung than in tumor tissue. TCR diversity was significantly higher in younger patients, and higher tumor TCR diversity was associated with shorter overall and disease-free survival.

As for this clonotype: Its specific antigen is unknown. No much larger clone is present one base from it, and per-base qualities are unavailable.

RNA was isolated from bulk unsorted tissue, and RNA quality was assessed with a NanoDrop ND-1000 and an Agilent 2100. Newly diagnosed lung cancer patients without prior chemotherapy who had been admitted for thoracic surgery in China between August and November 2014 were enrolled as donors. Patients who had received previous radiotherapy or chemotherapy, or who had another concurrent cancer, were excluded from the study. Surgical tissue pieces of about 1-2.3 cm3 were preserved in RNAlater solution and were kept at -80 degrees C until use. The method was multiplex PCR. The instrument given in TCRdb is Illumina HiSeq 2500. TCRbeta libraries were built by three rounds of nested PCR using primers (Table S4), following protocols modified from ARM-PCR. Before sequencing, PCR products of 200-500 bp were cut from the gel and purified using the QIAquick gel extraction kit. From the authors' description of their analysis: Reads were cleaned using Trimmomatic, were merged into complete CDR3 sequences using FLASH, and were assigned to V(D)J germline segments using MiTCR. Clonal diversity was computed as the inverse Simpson's index with VDJtools. Productive reads were defined as in-frame sequences without a premature stop codon. TCRdb's own reprocessing of the public reads used fastp at Q25 and MiXCR and kept productive beta chains. Rows matching on CDR3 protein sequence are summarized as one entry with the most common DNA and genes. None of the V and J calls come from the authors' own analysis; TCRdb made them. Counted in this sample were approximately 68,000 distinct CDR3 sequences; roughly 72% of them appeared once. The ten largest clones represent roughly 30% of the sample.

The germline V gene encodes CDR1 SGHRS and CDR2 YFSETQ. The CDR3 runs 15 residues from the cysteine to the phenylalanine. The entry retains the CDR3 DNA only, 45 bases that are in frame from base 1. The trim is 0 bases for V and 9 bases for J, with a gap of 16 bases between the germline ends. Recombination connected TRBV5-1 to TRBJ2-1, with the D call perhaps TRBD1 or TRBD2, each one matching 6 bases. The sample was lung tumor tissue. This sequence was found in a man in his sixties with non-small cell lung cancer. The CDR3 reads CASSLDCGTSLEQFF. The nucleotides are TGCGCCAGCAGCTTGGATTGCGGGACAAGTCTTGAGCAGTTCTTC.